This TCR beta chain was retrieved from a study of CD8 T cells in Susac syndrome. The CDR3 runs 11 residues. V lost 5 bases to trimming and J lost 7 bases, with 8 bases between them. Findings and caveats of the study: Only a relatively small number of individuals were included in the TCR sequencing and HLA analysis.

With respect to this clonotype: No antigen is known for it.

Sequencing of TCR beta was carried out in blood CD8+ and CD4+ T cells. TEMRA cells underwent FACS enrichment and CD8+ and CD4+ T cells underwent negative isolation. RNA totalling about 0.45 to 1 ug underwent reverse transcription with random hexamers. Across 54 Vbeta and 13 Jbeta, immunoSEQ multiplex PCR amplified TCR beta CDR3. In TCRdb, the immunoSEQ multiplex PCR reads were re-called with MiXCR into one record per CDR3 protein. Seen here are fewer than 350,000 distinct CDR3 sequences, around 92% observed once, and the top ten hold about 0.07%. The V gene is TRBV12-3 or TRBV12-4, the J gene TRBJ2-5; unclear D gene. Sequencing input: CD4+ T cells from PBMCs. The origin of this receptor is a human donor with multiple sclerosis. The CDR3: CASSLRATQYF. The CDR3 DNA follows: TGTGCCAGCAGTCTCAGAGCGACCCAGTACTTC.